The sample holds many counts of the clone carrying this T cell receptor beta chain. Its antigen is undetermined. This specimen comes from a study of breast tumors, draining lymph nodes, adjacent tissues. Whole-study results and caveats: Data only fit, rather than demonstrated, lymph node origin of most tumor T cells. The data were judged consistent with most tumor T cells coming from lymph node and expanding in tumor. Tumor TCR diversity was below lymph nodes but above nontumor tissue.

Samples came from axillary lymph nodes draining the breast cancer. The CDR3 spans 13 residues. The V end lost 3 bases, the J end lost 7 bases, and 10 bases lay between the germline ends. Germline V gives CDR1 LNHDA, CDR2 SQIVND (reference sequence). MiXCR, run by TCRdb on the multiplex PCR reads, gives a single entry per CDR3 protein. The sample has roughly 80,000 distinct CDR3 sequences, approximately 19% seen once. Sequences were obtained from axillary lymph node tissue. The clonotype was recovered from a female donor with breast cancer. Some clones in this sample may be carry-over from other donors' samples. The rearrangement links TRBV19 to TRBJ2-1; unclear D gene. DNA for the CDR3: TGTGCCAGTAGTATCTCTCCCAGGAATGAGCAGTTCTTC. It is translated as CASSISPRNEQFF.